This TCR beta chain is from a study of cytomegalovirus exposure and HLA in healthy donors. Overall study results and limits: A later look showed TCR association rates differing by HLA locus, highest for DRB1 and lowest for HLA-C. Previously analyzed data showed that most TCR beta V segments were productive at a frequency of about 87% or about 30%.

Germline assignment: CDR1 PRHDT and CDR2 FYEKMQ (reference sequence). V gave up 3 bases and J gave up 5 bases; unmatched junction bases: 8. The CDR3 totals 15 residues. 60 Vbeta and 13 Jbeta primers were used in PCR. TCRdb's table, derived via immunoSEQ multiplex PCR, lists solely in-frame clones and lacks some. The top ten clones hold 2.6% of a sample with about 110,000 clones, roughly 69% of them seen once. Regarding this clone: The antigen is undetermined.

J is TRBJ2-7 and V is TRBV13, with TRBD1 identical over 9 bases. The sequenced sample consisted of PBMCs. The sequence was obtained from a man aged 50-60 years in good health and CMV-seropositive. Written as DNA, the CDR3 is TGTGCCAGCAGCTTTGCGGGACAGGGCATCAACGAGCAGTACTTC. Residues: CASSFAGQGINEQYF.